Following are 14 T cell receptor beta chains from one sample sequenced in a study of human thymus T cells. The table came from immunoSEQ multiplex PCR; TCRdb's copy has only in-frame clones and leaves some out. Of about 60,000 clones in the sample, roughly 94% were seen once. The sample comprised blood. The receptors come from a boy younger than two with a congenital heart defect but otherwise immunologically healthy.

This rearrangement joins TRBV28 to TRBJ1-2; 7 positions agree with TRBD1. The CDR3 sequence is 13 residues long. Losses at the gene ends were 5 bases for V and 12 bases for J; bases not matched to a gene: 12. From germline, CDR1 is MDHEN and CDR2 SYDVKM. The CDR3 coding sequence is TGTGCCAGCAGTGCTCCCCCGGGACAGCCTAACACCTTC. Translated, it gives CASSAPPGQPNTF.

The chain joins TRBV5-4 to TRBJ1-1; 9 bases align to TRBD1. The CDR3 has 17 residues. V shed 0 bases and J 11 bases; nucleotides not matched to a gene: 17. Germline lookup yields CDR1 SGHNT and CDR2 YYREEE (reference sequence). The CDR3 here is CASSLGGTGPGGQKAFF. Here the CDR3 DNA reads TGTGCCAGCAGCTTGGGGGGGACAGGGCCCGGCGGACAAAAGGCTTTCTTT.

This chain connects TRBV2 to TRBJ1-2; D possibly corresponds to TRBD1 (5 bases). V was trimmed by 5 bases and J by 0 bases, leaving 7 bases between them. Germline assignment: CDR1 SNHLY and CDR2 FYNNEI. This CDR3 region has 13 residues. CDR3 loop: CASSPTANYGYTF. CDR3 in DNA: TGTGCCAGCAGTCCGACAGCTAACTATGGCTACACCTTC.

The chain employs TRBV4-2 and TRBJ2-3, with D hard to call. There are 15 residues in the CDR3. The V and J ends lost 4 bases and 1 base respectively, with 12 bases between them. Germline V gene lookup returns CDR1 LGHNA and CDR2 YNFKEQ. The CDR3 reads CASSRLDGGTDTQYF. The CDR3 coding sequence is TGTGCCAGCAGCCGTCTTGATGGGGGCACAGATACGCAGTATTTT.

This chain joins TRBV2 and TRBJ2-7; no definite D call. The V gene lost 2 bases and the J gene lost 4 bases, with 9 bases spanning the gap. The germline V gene has CDR1 SNHLY and CDR2 FYNNEI. There are 13 residues in the CDR3. The chain's CDR3 is CASSELVRYEQYF. Written as DNA, the CDR3 is TGTGCCAGCAGTGAATTAGTCAGGTACGAGCAGTACTTC.

V usage is TRBV6-1 and J usage is TRBJ1-1; maybe TRBD1 (6 bases). CDR1 MNHNS and CDR2 SASEGT come from the germline V gene. The CDR3 extends over 12 amino acids. Trimming pared 5 bases from V and 5 bases from J, leaving 9 bases between. The CDR3 loop reads CASSPQGTEAFF. The DNA of the CDR3 is TGTGCCAGCAGTCCACAGGGAACTGAAGCTTTCTTT.

V usage is TRBV14 and J usage is TRBJ1-4; possibly TRBD1 for D (5 bases). Germline V gives CDR1 SGHDN, CDR2 FVKESK. CDR3 length equals 20 residues. Trimming pared 0 bases from V and 5 bases from J, leaving 25 bases between. The CDR3 protein is CASSQEVPGPDWGLNEKLFF. The CDR3 region has the DNA TGTGCCAGCAGCCAAGAGGTCCCGGGACCGGATTGGGGACTGAATGAAAAACTGTTTTTT.

This chain joins TRBV7-9 and TRBJ2-7, with TRBD2 identical over 11 bases. V lost 6 bases and J lost 2; bases outside the gene matches: 9. The CDR3 is made up of 16 amino acids. The V gene's germline CDR1 is SEHNR and CDR2 FQNEAQ (reference sequence). Written as DNA, the CDR3 is TGTGCCAGCAGTCGTACTAGCGGGGGCTCCCCCTACGAGCAGTACTTC. Amino acid sequence: CASSRTSGGSPYEQYF.

The chain uses TRBV4-2 and TRBJ2-7; TRBD1 aligns across 7 bases. The CDR3 consists of 15 residues. Germline lookup yields CDR1 LGHNA and CDR2 YNFKEQ. V gave up 4 bases and J gave up 4 bases; unmatched junction bases: 10. The CDR3 nucleotides read TGTGCCAGCAGCCCCAGACAGGGTGGGGGTTACGAGCAGTACTTC. Translated: CASSPRQGGGYEQYF.

J is TRBJ1-5 and V is TRBV7-9, with D tentatively TRBD1 (5 bases). The CDR3 runs to 14 residues. V was cut by 0 bases and J by 2 bases, with 5 bases left in between. The germline CDR1 and CDR2 sequences are SEHNR and FQNEAQ (reference sequence). The CDR3 DNA reads TGTGCCAGCAGCTTAGCAGGGGGCAATCAGCCCCAGCATTTT. Protein sequence: CASSLAGGNQPQHF.

A note on this clone: Sequence at one end of the junction differs from germline and may be a read error. The genes are TRBV5-8 and TRBJ2-7; D uncertain. The CDR3 extends over 14 amino acids. Germline V gene lookup returns CDR1 SGHTS and CDR2 YDEGEE. The CDR3 region is CASSLDPSSYEQYF. Here the CDR3 DNA reads TGTGCCAGCAGTTTGGACCCGAGCTCCTACGAGCAGTACTTC.

The rearrangement links TRBV28 to TRBJ1-2; D is ambiguous. The CDR3 loop spans 14 amino acids. The ends were cut back, 2 bases at V and 7 bases at J, with 14 bases in the middle. CDR1 is MDHEN and CDR2 is SYDVKM in the germline V gene. In nucleotides, the CDR3 is TGTGCCAGCAGTTTAGAGGGAAGGGTGAGTGGCTACACCTTC. Translated: CASSLEGRVSGYTF.

The V gene is TRBV29-1, the J gene TRBJ1-2; D may be TRBD1 (5 bases). V gave up 1 base and J gave up 5 bases, with 14 bases separating them. The V gene's germline CDR1 is SQVTM and CDR2 ANQGSEA. This CDR3 has 14 amino acids. The CDR3 bases are TGCAGCGTTGAAGCGGTATTCGGGGGTTATGGCTACACCTTC. Translation: CSVEAVFGGYGYTF.

The chain carries TRBV5-1 and TRBJ1-2; D gene ambiguous. Per the germline V gene, CDR1 is SGHRS and CDR2 is YFSETQ. V was trimmed by 0 bases and J by 0 bases, leaving 9 bases between them. The CDR3 runs 15 residues. CDR3 protein: CASSLAEPANYGYTF. The CDR3 bases are TGCGCCAGCAGCTTGGCAGAGCCGGCTAACTATGGCTACACCTTC.